The 4 T cell receptor beta chains below come from one sample, sequenced in a study of T cell responses to AZD1222 COVID-19 vaccine. The repertoire was sequenced with immunoSEQ multiplex PCR; TCRdb's copy has only in-frame clones and lacks some. Of some 97,000 clones in the sample, 88% were seen once. Here the sequenced sample was peripheral blood, taken on day 0 of AZD1222 vaccination. The receptors derive from an adult in good health.

The rearrangement joins TRBV9 to TRBJ2-3; 12 nucleotides agree with TRBD1. This CDR3 region has 15 residues. V was clipped by 2 bases and J by 5 bases; unmatched bases: 3. CDR1 is SGDLS and CDR2 is YYNGEE in the germline V gene. The CDR3 region is CASSVGQGAGDTQYF. The CDR3 DNA follows: TGTGCCAGCAGCGTGGGACAGGGGGCCGGAGATACGCAGTATTTT.

This clone was recorded only once. V usage is TRBV11-2 and J usage is TRBJ2-7; 11 positions agree with TRBD2. The V gene's germline CDR1 is SGHAT and CDR2 FQNNGV. The CDR3 runs to 14 residues. V shed 4 bases, J shed 6 bases, and the junction held 5 bases outside the gene matches. CDR3 in amino acids: CASSSGTSGTEQYF. The CDR3, as DNA: TGTGCCAGCAGCTCCGGGACTAGCGGAACCGAGCAGTACTTC.

A single count supports this clone. The rearrangement joins TRBV29-1 to TRBJ1-5; tentative D call: TRBD1 (6 bases). V lost 4 bases, J lost 4 bases, and 14 bases lay in between. Germline V lookup: CDR1 SQVTM, CDR2 ANQGSEA. This CDR3 region has 14 residues. Written as DNA, the CDR3 is TGCAGCGTTGGTGACCGGGGGCGAAATCAGCCCCAGCATTTT. The encoded protein is CSVGDRGRNQPQHF.

J is TRBJ2-1 and V is TRBV4-1; D remains unclear. Trimming took 0 bases from V and 0 from J, leaving 9 bases between them. Germline V gene sequence: CDR1 MGHRA, CDR2 YSYEKL. The CDR3 loop spans 16 amino acids. The DNA for the CDR3 is TGCGCCAGCAGCCAAGAGGGCGGCGCCTCCTACAATGAGCAGTTCTTC. Protein product: CASSQEGGASYNEQFF.